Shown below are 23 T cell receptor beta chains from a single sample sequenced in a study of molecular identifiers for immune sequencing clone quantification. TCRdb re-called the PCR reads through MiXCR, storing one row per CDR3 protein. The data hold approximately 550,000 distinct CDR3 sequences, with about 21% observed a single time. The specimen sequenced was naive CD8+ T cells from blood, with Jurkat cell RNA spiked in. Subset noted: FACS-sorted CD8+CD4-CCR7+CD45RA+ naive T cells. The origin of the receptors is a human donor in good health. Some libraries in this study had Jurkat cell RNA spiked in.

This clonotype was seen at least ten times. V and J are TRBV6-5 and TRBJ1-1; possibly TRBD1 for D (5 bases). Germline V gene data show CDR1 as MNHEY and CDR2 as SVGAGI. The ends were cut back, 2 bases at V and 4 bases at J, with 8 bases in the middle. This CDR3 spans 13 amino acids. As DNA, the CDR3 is TGTGCCAGCAGTTACCTAAGGGGCACTGAAGCTTTCTTT. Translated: CASSYLRGTEAFF.

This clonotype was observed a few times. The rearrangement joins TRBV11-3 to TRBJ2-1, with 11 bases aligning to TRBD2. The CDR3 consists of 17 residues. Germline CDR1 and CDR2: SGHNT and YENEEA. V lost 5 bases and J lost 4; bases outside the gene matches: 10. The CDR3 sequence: CASSAIPGTSGYNEQFF. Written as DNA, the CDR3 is TGTGCCAGCAGCGCAATCCCCGGGACTAGCGGATACAATGAGCAGTTCTTC.

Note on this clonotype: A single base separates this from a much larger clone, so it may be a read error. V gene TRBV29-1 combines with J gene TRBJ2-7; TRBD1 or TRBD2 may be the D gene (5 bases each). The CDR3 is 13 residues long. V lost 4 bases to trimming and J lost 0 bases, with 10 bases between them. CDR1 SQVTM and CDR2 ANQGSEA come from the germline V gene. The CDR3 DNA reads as TGCAGCGTTGTGGGACCCGTCTCCTACGAGCAGTACTTC. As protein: CSVVGPVSYEQYF.

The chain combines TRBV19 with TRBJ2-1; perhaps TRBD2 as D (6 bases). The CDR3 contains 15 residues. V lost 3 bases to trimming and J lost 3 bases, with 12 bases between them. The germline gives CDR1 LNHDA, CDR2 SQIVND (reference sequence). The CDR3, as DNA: TGTGCCAGTAGTATCTCTCCGGGGGTCTACAATGAGCAGTTCTTC. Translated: CASSISPGVYNEQFF.

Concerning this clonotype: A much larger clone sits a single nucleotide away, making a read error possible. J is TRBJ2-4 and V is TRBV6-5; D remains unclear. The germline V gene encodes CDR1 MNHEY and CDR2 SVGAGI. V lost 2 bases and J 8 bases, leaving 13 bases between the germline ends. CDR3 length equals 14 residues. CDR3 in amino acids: CASSYMPDKDIQYF. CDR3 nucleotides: TGTGCCAGCAGTTACATGCCGGATAAAGACATTCAGTACTTC.

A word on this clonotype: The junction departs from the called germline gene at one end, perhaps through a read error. CDR3 nucleotides: TGTGCCGGCAGCCCGGGACTGAAACAAGAGACCCAGTACTTC. This gives the protein CAGSPGLKQETQYF. This chain joins TRBV5-6 and TRBJ2-5; TRBD2 might be the D (6 bases). CDR3 length: 14 residues. The germline V gene has CDR1 SGHDT and CDR2 YYEEEE. Drawing the rest from reference TRBV5-6 and TRBJ2-5, the complete variable domain is DAGVTQSPTHLIKTRGQQVTLRCSPKSGHDTVSWYQQALGQGPQFIFQYYEEEERQRGNFPDRFSGHQFPNYSSELNVNALLLGDSALYLCAGSPGLKQETQYFGPGTRLLVL.

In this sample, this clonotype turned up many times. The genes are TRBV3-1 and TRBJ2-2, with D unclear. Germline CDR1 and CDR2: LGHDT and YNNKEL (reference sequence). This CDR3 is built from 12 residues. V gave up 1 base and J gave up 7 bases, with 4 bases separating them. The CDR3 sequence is CASSQVRGELFF. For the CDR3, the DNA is TGTGCCAGCAGCCAAGTGCGCGGGGAGCTGTTTTTT.

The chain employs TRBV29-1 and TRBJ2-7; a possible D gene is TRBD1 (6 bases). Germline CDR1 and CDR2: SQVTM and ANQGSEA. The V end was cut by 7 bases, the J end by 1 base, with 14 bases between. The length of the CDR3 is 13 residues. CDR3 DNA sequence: TGCAGCGCCAAACTGGACAGTTCCTACGAGCAGTACTTC. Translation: CSAKLDSSYEQYF.

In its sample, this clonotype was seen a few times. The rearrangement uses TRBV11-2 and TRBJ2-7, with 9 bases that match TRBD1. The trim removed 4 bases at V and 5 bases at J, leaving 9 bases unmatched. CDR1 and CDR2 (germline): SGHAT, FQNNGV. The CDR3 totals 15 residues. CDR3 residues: CASSWPGQGIHEQYF. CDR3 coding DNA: TGTGCCAGCAGCTGGCCTGGACAGGGGATCCACGAGCAGTACTTC.

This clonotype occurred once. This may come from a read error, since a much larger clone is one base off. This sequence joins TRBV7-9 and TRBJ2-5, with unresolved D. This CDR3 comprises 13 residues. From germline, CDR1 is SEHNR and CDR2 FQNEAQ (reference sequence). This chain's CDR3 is CASRPVPQETRYF. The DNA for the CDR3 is TGTGCCAGCAGACCCGTCCCGCAAGAGACCCGGTACTTC.

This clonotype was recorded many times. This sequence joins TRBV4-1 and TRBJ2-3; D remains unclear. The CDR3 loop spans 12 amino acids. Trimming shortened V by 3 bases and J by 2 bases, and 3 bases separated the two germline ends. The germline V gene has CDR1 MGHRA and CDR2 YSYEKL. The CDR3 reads CASSHITDTQYF. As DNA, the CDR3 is TGCGCCAGCAGCCATATCACAGATACGCAGTATTTT.

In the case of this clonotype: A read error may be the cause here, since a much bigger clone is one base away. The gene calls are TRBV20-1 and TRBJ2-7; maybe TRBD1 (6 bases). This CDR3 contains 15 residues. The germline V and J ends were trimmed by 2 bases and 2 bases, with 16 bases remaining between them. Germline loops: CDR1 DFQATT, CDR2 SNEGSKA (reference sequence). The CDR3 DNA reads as TGCAGTGCTAGATTCGGGGCAGGGGTCCCCTACGAGCAGTACTTC. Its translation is CSARFGAGVPYEQYF.

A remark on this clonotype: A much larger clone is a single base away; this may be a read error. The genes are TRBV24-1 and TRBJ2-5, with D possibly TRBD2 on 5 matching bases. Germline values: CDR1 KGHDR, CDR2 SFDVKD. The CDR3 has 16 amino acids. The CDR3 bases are TGTGCCACCAGTGATTCAACCGGGATTGATCAAGGGACCCAGTACTTC. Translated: CATSDSTGIDQGTQYF.

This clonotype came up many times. The DNA of the CDR3 is TGCAGCGTTCTTCACGGGGCCGGGGAGCTGTTTTTT. This sequence encodes CSVLHGAGELFF. This rearrangement joins TRBV29-1 to TRBJ2-2; the D gene is possibly TRBD2 (5 bases). This CDR3 is built from 12 residues. V was shortened by 5 bases and J by 6 bases, with 10 bases between the two germline ends. Looked up from germline, CDR1 is SQVTM and CDR2 is ANQGSEA.

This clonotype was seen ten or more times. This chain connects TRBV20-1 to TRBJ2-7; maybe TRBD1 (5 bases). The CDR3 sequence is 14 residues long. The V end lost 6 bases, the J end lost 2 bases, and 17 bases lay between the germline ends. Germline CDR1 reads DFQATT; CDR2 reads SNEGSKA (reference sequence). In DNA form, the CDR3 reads TGCAGTGCCCCAGGGTTAGACAAAGCCTACGAGCAGTACTTC. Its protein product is CSAPGLDKAYEQYF.

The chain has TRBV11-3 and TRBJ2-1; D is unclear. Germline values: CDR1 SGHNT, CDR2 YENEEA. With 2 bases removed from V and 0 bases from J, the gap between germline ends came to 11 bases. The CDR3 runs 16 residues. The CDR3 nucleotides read TGTGCCAGCAGCTTAAGGTACAGTAGCTCCTACAATGAGCAGTTCTTC. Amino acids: CASSLRYSSSYNEQFF.

The chain's CDR3 is CASSRGVGLYNEQFF. The CDR3 region has the DNA TGCGCCAGCAGCCGTGGAGTGGGGTTATACAATGAGCAGTTCTTC. The chain couples TRBV4-1 to TRBJ2-1; D is unresolved. The CDR3 is 15 amino acids. The germline gives CDR1 MGHRA, CDR2 YSYEKL. V was trimmed by 4 bases and J by 4 bases, leaving 14 bases between them.

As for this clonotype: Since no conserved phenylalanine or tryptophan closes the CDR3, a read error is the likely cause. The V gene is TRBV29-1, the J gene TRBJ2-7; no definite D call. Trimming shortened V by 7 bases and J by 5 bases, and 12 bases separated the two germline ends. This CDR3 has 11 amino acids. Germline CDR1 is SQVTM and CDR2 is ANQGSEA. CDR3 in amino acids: CSGVNLDEQYL. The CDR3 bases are TGCAGCGGCGTAAACTTGGACGAGCAGTACCTC.

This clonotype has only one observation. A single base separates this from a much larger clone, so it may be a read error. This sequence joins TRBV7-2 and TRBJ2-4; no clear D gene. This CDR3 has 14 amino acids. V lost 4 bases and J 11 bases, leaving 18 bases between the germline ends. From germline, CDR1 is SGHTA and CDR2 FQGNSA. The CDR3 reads CASSSGLGPNVQYF. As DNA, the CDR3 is TGTGCCAGCAGCTCGGGTTTGGGCCCGAACGTTCAGTACTTC.

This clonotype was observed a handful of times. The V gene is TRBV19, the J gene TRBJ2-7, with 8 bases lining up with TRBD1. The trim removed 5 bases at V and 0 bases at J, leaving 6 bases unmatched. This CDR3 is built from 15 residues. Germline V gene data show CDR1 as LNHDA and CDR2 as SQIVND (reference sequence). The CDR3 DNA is TGTGCCAGTAGTGAAGGACAGGGCCTCTCCTACGAGCAGTACTTC. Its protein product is CASSEGQGLSYEQYF.

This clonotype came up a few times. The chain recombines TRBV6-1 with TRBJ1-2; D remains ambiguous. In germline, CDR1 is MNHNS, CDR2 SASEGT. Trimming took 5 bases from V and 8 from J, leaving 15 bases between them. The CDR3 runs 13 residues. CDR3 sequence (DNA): TGTGCCAGCAGTCCTAGGACCCCTCAAGGCTACACCTTC. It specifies CASSPRTPQGYTF.

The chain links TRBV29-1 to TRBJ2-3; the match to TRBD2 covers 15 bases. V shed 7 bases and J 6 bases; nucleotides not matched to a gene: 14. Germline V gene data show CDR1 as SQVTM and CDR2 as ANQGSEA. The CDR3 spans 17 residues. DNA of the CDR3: TGCAGCGCCGGGGGACTAGCGGGGGGTGGACGGGCGGATACGCAGTATTTT. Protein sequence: CSAGGLAGGGRADTQYF.

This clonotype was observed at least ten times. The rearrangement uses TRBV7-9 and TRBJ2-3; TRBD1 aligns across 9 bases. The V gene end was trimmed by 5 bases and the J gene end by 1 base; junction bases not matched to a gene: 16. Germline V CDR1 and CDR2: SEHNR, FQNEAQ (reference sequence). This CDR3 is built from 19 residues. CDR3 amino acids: CASSDRGQGSYLGTDTQYF. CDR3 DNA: TGTGCCAGCAGCGATAGAGGACAGGGGAGTTATTTAGGCACAGATACGCAGTATTTT.